A selection of T cell receptor beta chains follows, all from one sample in a study of blood T cell repertoires in COVID-19. Generated by immunoSEQ multiplex PCR, the TCRdb table keeps only in-frame clones and is missing some. The table lists just over 650,000 clones, 70% to 90% of them singletons. Sample: peripheral blood. The receptor source for this set is a woman younger than 35 with acute or convalescent COVID-19. Each CDR3 is given with its conserved first and last residue. D genes are given only for firm matches. Clone size is shown for a subset of rows, as once, few, many or a class of expanded clone.

>TRBJ2-1|NA|NA|TRBV19|15
TGTGCCAGTAGTATCGGCCCGGGAGACTACAATGAGCAGTTCTTC
CASSIGPGDYNEQFF
>TRBJ2-1|NA|NA|TRBV27|15
TGTGCCAGCAGTTTTTTACCCGGCTCCTACAATGAGCAGTTCTTC
CASSFLPGSYNEQFF
>TRBJ1-1|NA|NA|TRBV5-1|14
TGCGCCAGCAGTACGGCAGGGATGAACACTGAAGCTTTCTTT
CASSTAGMNTEAFF
>TRBJ2-1|TRBD2|NA|TRBV7-9|13
TGTGCCAGCAGCCCCCGACTAGCGATTGAGCAGTTCTTC
CASSPRLAIEQFF
>TRBJ1-2|TRBD1|NA|TRBV19|14
TGTGCCAGTAGAATGGGACAGGGAATCGGCGGCTACACCTTC
CASRMGQGIGGYTF
>TRBJ1-3|NA|once|TRBV2|14
TGTGCCAGCAGTGCCAGTGACTCTGGAAACACCATATATTTT
CASSASDSGNTIYF
>TRBJ1-4|NA|once|TRBV3-1/TRBV3-2|15
TGTGCCAGCAGCTTCGGACAGTTATATAACGAAAAACTGTTTTTT
CASSFGQLYNEKLFF
>TRBJ1-2|NA|NA|TRBV24-1|15
TGTGCCACCAGTGAGGGACGGACTAACCTTTATGGCTACACCTTC
CATSEGRTNLYGYTF
>TRBJ1-5|NA|once|TRBV27|16
TGTGCCAGCAGTGGATCAACAGGGTTTCCTAATCAGCCCCAGCATTTT
CASSGSTGFPNQPQHF
>TRBJ1-2|NA|NA|TRBV18|13
TGTGCCAGCTCACCGGGGCCTAACTATGGCTACACCTTC
CASSPGPNYGYTF
>TRBJ2-2|TRBD2|NA|TRBV28|17
TGTGCCAGCACCCCATATGTGGGAGGGGTAGGGACCGGGGAGCTGTTTTTT
CASTPYVGGVGTGELFF
>TRBJ1-5|NA|NA|TRBV19|15
TGTGCCAGTAGGGCAGGCGAGAATAGCAATCAGCCCCAGCATTTT
CASRAGENSNQPQHF
>TRBJ2-4|NA|once|TRBV6-6|15
TGTGCCAGCGGCTTAGAAGACAGGTCCAAAAACATTCAGTACTTC
CASGLEDRSKNIQYF
>TRBJ2-1|TRBD1|NA|TRBV19|14
TGTGCCAGTAGTATCTATACAGGGGTCAATGAGCAGTTCTTC
CASSIYTGVNEQFF
>TRBJ2-1|NA|NA|TRBV5-1|15
TGCGCCAGCAGCTTGGACGGGAGCTCCTACAATGAGCAGTTCTTC
CASSLDGSSYNEQFF
>TRBJ2-1|NA|NA|TRBV5-4|16
TGTGCCAGCAGCCCTAGGACAGCCAACTCCTACAATGAGCAGTTCTTC
CASSPRTANSYNEQFF
>TRBJ1-2|TRBD1|NA|TRBV30|15
TGTGCCTGGAGTCACGGACAGGGGGCATATGAGGGCTACACCTTC
CAWSHGQGAYEGYTF
>TRBJ1-1|NA|NA|TRBV19|15
TGTGCCACAAAGGTCGGGGGGCGAATGAGCACTGAAGCTTTCTTT
CATKVGGRMSTEAFF
>TRBJ2-7|TRBD2|NA|TRBV28|16
TGTGCCAGCAGGCAGACCGGGACTAGCGGGAACTACGAGCAGTACTTC
CASRQTGTSGNYEQYF
>TRBJ2-1|NA|NA|TRBV3-1/TRBV3-2|14
TGTGCCAGCAGCCAAGAGGAGGGTGAGAATGAGCAGTTCTTC
CASSQEEGENEQFF
>TRBJ1-1|NA|NA|TRBV4-3|14
TGCGCCAGCAGCCAGGCATTCGGAACAGGTGAAGCTTTCTTT
CASSQAFGTGEAFF
>TRBJ2-1|TRBD2|NA|TRBV25-1|14
TGTGCCAGCGGACTAGCGGGGGCTTACAATGAGCAGTTCTTC
CASGLAGAYNEQFF
>TRBJ2-2|NA|NA|TRBV11-2|16
TGTGCCAGCACCCGGTGGCACAGGAATAACACCGGGGAGCTGTTTTTT
CASTRWHRNNTGELFF
>TRBJ1-1|NA|NA|TRBV11-2|14
TGTGCCAGCAGTCTCGACGGACAGAACACTGAAGCTTTCTTT
CASSLDGQNTEAFF
>TRBJ1-1|NA|few|TRBV9|13
TGTGCCAGCAGCGTAGGAACAAACACTGAAGCTTTCTTT
CASSVGTNTEAFF
>TRBJ1-2|NA|once|TRBV4-3|14
TGCGCCAGCAGCCACGGACAGCTATATTATGGCTACACCTTC
CASSHGQLYYGYTF
>TRBJ1-1|NA|NA|TRBV5-1|14
TGCGCCAGCAGCTCACAGGGTCAGAACACTGAAGCTTTCTTT
CASSSQGQNTEAFF
>TRBJ2-7|NA|NA|TRBV6-2/TRBV6-3|13
TGTGCCAGCAGCAGAACTAGACCTTACGAGCAGTACTTC
CASSRTRPYEQYF
>TRBJ1-1|TRBD1|NA|TRBV14|15
TGTGCCAGCAGCCCCCTGACAGGGGTGAACACTGAAGCTTTCTTT
CASSPLTGVNTEAFF
>TRBJ2-2|NA|NA|TRBV23-1|14
TGCGCCAGCAGTCAGTTACAGGGACCCGGGGAGCTGTTTTTT
CASSQLQGPGELFF
>TRBJ1-5|NA|NA|TRBV15|14
TGTGCCACCAGCAGAGTTGGGGGGGCCCAGCCCCAGCATTTT
CATSRVGGAQPQHF
>TRBJ2-5|NA|NA|TRBV6-2/TRBV6-3|14
TGTGCCAGCAGTTCCCCTAGAGTCCAAGAGACCCAGTACTTC
CASSSPRVQETQYF
>TRBJ1-2|NA|few|TRBV29-1|15
TGCAGCGTTTACTTCACAGGGCCCCCTAACTATGGCTACACCTTC
CSVYFTGPPNYGYTF
>TRBJ1-1|NA|NA|TRBV5-5|13
TGTGCCAGCAGCTTGGCGGTGAACACTGAAGCTTTCTTT
CASSLAVNTEAFF
>TRBJ1-1|NA|NA|TRBV27|14
TGTGCCAGCAGTCTAACAGACAGTCCCGCTGAAGCTTTCTTT
CASSLTDSPAEAFF
>TRBJ1-5|NA|NA|TRBV27|13
TGTGCCAGCAGTCCCTGGCTGAATCAGCCCCAGCATTTT
CASSPWLNQPQHF
>TRBJ1-1|NA|NA|TRBV6-4|14
TGTGCCAGCAGATCAACAGGAACGGACACTGAAGCTTTCTTT
CASRSTGTDTEAFF
>TRBJ1-4|NA|NA|TRBV5-4|16
TGTGCCAGCAGCTTGGGACACGACGCAACTAATGAAAAACTGTTTTTT
CASSLGHDATNEKLFF
>TRBJ1-6|NA|NA|TRBV9|15
TGTGCCAGCAGCGGTGTGAGCAGTGGACTGGCACCCCTCCACTTT
CASSGVSSGLAPLHF
>TRBJ1-2|TRBD1|few|TRBV2|14
TGTGCCAGCAGTGGAACAGGGGAGTACTATGGCTACACCTTC
CASSGTGEYYGYTF
>TRBJ2-7|NA|NA|TRBV7-8|16
TGTGCCAGCAGCTTTTTGTCTTTGGACAGTAAGAGTGAGCAGTACTTC
CASSFLSLDSKSEQYF
>TRBJ1-3|NA|once|TRBV4-2|18
TGTGCCAGCAGCCAAAGGGGAGGAGGAGGGAGCTCTGGAAACACCATATATTTT
CASSQRGGGGSSGNTIYF
>TRBJ2-4|TRBD1|NA|TRBV7-6|17
TGTGCCAGCAGCTTAGCCTCTCGAGGACAGGGGTGGAACATTCAGTACTTC
CASSLASRGQGWNIQYF
>TRBJ1-5|NA|NA|TRBV27|15
TGTGCCAGCAGCCCGCAGGGGTCACGCAATCAGCCCCAGCATTTT
CASSPQGSRNQPQHF
>TRBJ1-1|TRBD1|NA|TRBV3-1/TRBV3-2|16
TGTGCCAGCAGCCCCAGACAGGGGGCAGGTGGGACTGAAGCTTTCTTT
CASSPRQGAGGTEAFF
>TRBJ2-2|NA|NA|TRBV11-2|15
TGTGCCAGCAGCCCCCCGGACTTTTACACCGGGGAGCTGTTTTTT
CASSPPDFYTGELFF
>TRBJ1-3|TRBD1|NA|TRBV4-1|20
TGCGCCAGCAGCCCCCGGGACAGGGGTTTTATATCTGGGGGCGGAAACACCATATATTTT
CASSPRDRGFISGGGNTIYF
>TRBJ1-2|TRBD1|NA|TRBV6-5|12
TGTGCCAGCAGTTCCGACAGGGTCGGCTACACCTTC
CASSSDRVGYTF